These 11 T cell receptor beta chains were sequenced from one sample in a study of blood T cell repertoires in COVID-19. Here immunoSEQ multiplex PCR was the method, and the copy in TCRdb shows in-frame clones only, minus some. The table includes more than 150,000 clones, roughly 80% detected once. The sample was peripheral blood. Source of these receptors: a woman aged 30 to 39 with acute or convalescent COVID-19.

V is TRBV7-9 and J is TRBJ1-2; D is possibly TRBD1 (5 bases). The CDR3 is made up of 12 amino acids. CDR1 and CDR2 from the germline V gene are SEHNR and FQNEAQ (reference sequence). The ends were cut back, 5 bases at V and 1 base at J, with 5 bases in the middle. CDR3 in amino acids: CASSQGNYGYTF. The CDR3 DNA reads TGTGCCAGCAGCCAGGGTAACTATGGCTACACCTTC.

The chain employs TRBV7-2 and TRBJ2-7; D is undetermined. Germline values: CDR1 SGHTA, CDR2 FQGNSA. There are 13 residues in the CDR3. Trimming took off 3 bases at V and 0 bases at J, with 6 bases between the two ends. CDR3 residues: CASSLPSSYEQYF. The CDR3 DNA sequence: TGTGCCAGCAGCTTGCCTAGCTCCTACGAGCAGTACTTC.

This clone was counted once. The chain is built from TRBV7-2 and TRBJ2-7, with 7 bases matching TRBD2. J gave up 6 bases and V 3 bases, and 14 bases lay outside the gene matches. The CDR3 sequence is 16 residues long. CDR1 and CDR2 (germline): SGHTA, FQGNSA. The CDR3 nucleotides are TGTGCCAGCAGCTTCCGACAAAGCGGGATCCGATCCGAGCAGTACTTC. Its protein is CASSFRQSGIRSEQYF.

This chain joins TRBV5-1 and TRBJ1-1; 9 bases line up with TRBD1. The CDR3 extends over 15 amino acids. Trimming at V came to 4 bases and at J to 3 bases, leaving 7 bases not matched to a gene. Looked up from germline, CDR1 is SGHRS and CDR2 is YFSETQ. The CDR3 coding sequence is TGCGCCAGCAGCGAGGCTGGGACAGGGCACACTGAAGCTTTCTTT. Translating it yields CASSEAGTGHTEAFF.

The chain is built from TRBV30 and TRBJ2-2, with a weak D call TRBD2 (7 bases). From germline, CDR1 is GTSNPN and CDR2 SVGIG (reference sequence). Trimming pared 5 bases from V and 4 bases from J, leaving 11 bases between. The CDR3 is made up of 13 amino acids. CDR3 sequence reads: CAWWGGGTGELFF. In DNA form, the CDR3 reads TGTGCCTGGTGGGGGGGCGGCACCGGGGAGCTGTTTTTT.

The chain is built from TRBV7-6 and TRBJ2-3; 9 bases map to TRBD1. This CDR3 has 15 residues. The junction had 2 bases not matched to a gene; V was cut back by 0 bases and J by 4 bases. Germline CDR1 is SGHVS and CDR2 is FNYEAQ. CDR3 DNA sequence: TGTGCCAGCAGCTTAGCAAGGACAGGGGCAGATACGCAGTATTTT. The encoded protein is CASSLARTGADTQYF.

This clone has more than one count but fewer than ten. CDR3 loop: CSVVKAGLNTEAFF. CDR3 bases: TGCAGCGTTGTTAAGGCAGGTTTGAACACTGAAGCTTTCTTT. The chain recombines TRBV29-1 with TRBJ1-1; D is unclear. There are 14 residues in the CDR3. Trimming removed 4 bases from V and 0 bases from J, with 12 bases in between. Germline V gene sequence: CDR1 SQVTM, CDR2 ANQGSEA.

CDR3 sequence (DNA): TGTGCCAGCACCTCGGGACTAGCGGGGGTAGGGTACTTC. Protein sequence: CASTSGLAGVGYF. This chain uses TRBV6-5 with TRBJ2-5, with 14 bases fitting TRBD2. After removal of 7 bases from V and 13 bases from J, the junction contained 8 bases not matched to a gene. Germline V gene lookup returns CDR1 MNHEY and CDR2 SVGAGI. CDR3 length equals 13 residues.

V is TRBV28 and J is TRBJ1-5; 8 bases match TRBD1. The CDR3 runs 12 residues. Germline V gene data show CDR1 as MDHEN and CDR2 as SYDVKM. V lost 10 bases, J lost 4 bases, and 3 bases stayed unmatched. CDR3 coding DNA: TGTGCCACCAGACAGGGGAATCAGCCCCAGCATTTT. Protein sequence: CATRQGNQPQHF.

This chain links TRBV5-4 with TRBJ2-3; 9 bases agree with TRBD2. The CDR3 runs to 14 residues. Germline V gene data show CDR1 as SGHNT and CDR2 as YYREEE (reference sequence). The V segment lost 10 bases and the J segment 2 bases; nucleotides outside the gene matches: 8. The CDR3 region has the DNA TGTGCCCTCGGGCGGGAGGGTCTCACAGATACGCAGTATTTT. Its protein product is CALGREGLTDTQYF.

The chain links TRBV6-1 to TRBJ1-5, with 7 bases matching TRBD1. Germline CDR1 is MNHNS and CDR2 is SASEGT. The J segment lost 4 bases and the V segment lost 7 bases, leaving 4 bases of the junction unmatched. The length of the CDR3 is 13 residues. CDR3 residues: CASTPTGNQPQHF. The CDR3 bases are TGTGCCAGCACCCCGACAGGGAATCAGCCCCAGCATTTT.